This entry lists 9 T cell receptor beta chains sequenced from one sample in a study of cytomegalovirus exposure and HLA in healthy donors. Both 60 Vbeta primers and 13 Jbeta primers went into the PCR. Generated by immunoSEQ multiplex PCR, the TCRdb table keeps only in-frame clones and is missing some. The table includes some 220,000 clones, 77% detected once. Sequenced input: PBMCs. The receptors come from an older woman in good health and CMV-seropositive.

As DNA, the CDR3 is TGTGCGTCAAGACTAGGGTCTTCTGGAAACACCATATATTTT. It codes for CASRLGSSGNTIYF. The chain links TRBV28 to TRBJ1-3; the D is unclear. The length of the CDR3 is 14 residues. Germline loops: CDR1 MDHEN, CDR2 SYDVKM.

The CDR3 spells CASSFQPGTSGSNEQFF. The CDR3 nucleotides read TGTGCCAGCAGCTTCCAACCTGGGACTAGCGGGAGCAATGAGCAGTTCTTC. V usage is TRBV11-2 and J usage is TRBJ2-1, with 14 bases matching TRBD2. Losses at the gene ends were 3 bases for V and 6 bases for J; bases not matched to a gene: 7. CDR1 is SGHAT and CDR2 is FQNNGV in the germline V gene. CDR3 length: 17 amino acids.

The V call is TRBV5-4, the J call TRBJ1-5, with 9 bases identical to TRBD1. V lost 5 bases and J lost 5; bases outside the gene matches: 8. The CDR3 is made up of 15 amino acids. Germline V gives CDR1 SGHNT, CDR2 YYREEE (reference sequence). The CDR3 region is CASRPGTGTYQPQHF. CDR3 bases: TGTGCCAGCAGGCCGGGGACAGGGACATATCAGCCCCAGCATTTT.

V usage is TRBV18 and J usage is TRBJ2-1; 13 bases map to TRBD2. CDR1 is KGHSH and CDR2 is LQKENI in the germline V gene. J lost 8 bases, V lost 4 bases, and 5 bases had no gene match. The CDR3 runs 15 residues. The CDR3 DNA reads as TGTGCCAGCTCACTGTGGACTAGCGGGAGCGATGAGCAGTTCTTC. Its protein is CASSLWTSGSDEQFF.

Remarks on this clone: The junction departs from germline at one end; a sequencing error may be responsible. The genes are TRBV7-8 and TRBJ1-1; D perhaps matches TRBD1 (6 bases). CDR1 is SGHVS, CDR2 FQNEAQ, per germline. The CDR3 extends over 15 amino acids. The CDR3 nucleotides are TGTGCCAGCAGCTTAGGACAGGCGACGAACACTGGAGCTTTCTTT. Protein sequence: CASSLGQATNTGAFF.

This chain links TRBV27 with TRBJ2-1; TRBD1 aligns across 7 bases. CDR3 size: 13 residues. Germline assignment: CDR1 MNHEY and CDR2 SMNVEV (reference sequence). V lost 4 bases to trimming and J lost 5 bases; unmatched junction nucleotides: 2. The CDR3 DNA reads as TGTGCCAGCAGTTCGACAGGGAACAATGAGCAGTTCTTC. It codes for CASSSTGNNEQFF.

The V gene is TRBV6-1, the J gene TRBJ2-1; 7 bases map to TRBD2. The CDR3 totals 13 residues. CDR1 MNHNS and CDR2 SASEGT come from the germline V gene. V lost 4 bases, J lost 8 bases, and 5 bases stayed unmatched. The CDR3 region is CASSVTSLDEQFF. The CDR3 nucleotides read TGTGCCAGCAGTGTGACTAGCCTGGATGAGCAGTTCTTC.

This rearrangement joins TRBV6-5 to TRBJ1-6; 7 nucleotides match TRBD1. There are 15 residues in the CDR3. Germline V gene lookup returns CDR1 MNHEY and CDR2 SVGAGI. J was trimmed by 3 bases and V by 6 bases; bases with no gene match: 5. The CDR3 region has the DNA TGTGCCAGCAGAGACAGGGTCGACTATAATTCACCCCTCCACTTT. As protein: CASRDRVDYNSPLHF.

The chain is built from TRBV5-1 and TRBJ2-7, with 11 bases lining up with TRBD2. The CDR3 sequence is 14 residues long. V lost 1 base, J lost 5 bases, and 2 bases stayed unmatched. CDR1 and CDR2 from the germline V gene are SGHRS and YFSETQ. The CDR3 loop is CASSLTSGSHEQYF. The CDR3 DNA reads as TGCGCCAGCAGCTTGACTAGCGGGAGCCACGAGCAGTACTTC.